This T cell receptor beta chain was identified in a study of vaccination and CD4 T cells after COVID-19. Study-level background: Stimuli were overlapping spike peptide pools of SARS-CoV-2 and three common cold coronaviruses (HCoV-NL63, HCoV-OC43, HCoV-229E).

Regarding treatment: approximately 9-day PBMC culture with coronavirus spike peptide pools or control peptides (ViraFEST assay). Culture conditions combined more than 1.5 million PBMCs per well with approximately 9.2 IU/ml IL-2 and around 9.2 ug/ml peptide pools. Replacement of half the medium with fresh IL-2 medium took place on days 3 and 7. Negative selection recovered the CD4+ T cells once they had spent around 10 days in culture. Remarks on this clonotype: Its specificity is not known.

Trimming cost V 5 bases and J 3 bases, with 10 bases left between them. The CDR3 runs 14 residues. At the Johns Hopkins FTIC core, DNA taken from cultured CD4+ T cells was sequenced by way of the Oncomine TCR Beta short-read assay. TCRdb reanalysed the PCR reads using MiXCR and keeps one entry per CDR3 protein. The sample contains about 18,000 distinct CDR3 sequences, about 70% of which appear only once. The sample taken for sequencing was CD4+ T cells from blood, cultured in vitro. The sequence derives from a human donor who had recovered from COVID-19. This chain connects TRBV12-3 or TRBV12-4 to TRBJ2-2; D might be TRBD1 or TRBD2, each matching 5 bases. The CDR3 here is CASSLRGYTGELFF. The CDR3, as DNA: TGTGCCAGCAGTCTCCGGGGCTACACCGGGGAGCTGTTTTTT.